Listed here is a single TCR beta chain. The data are from a study of blood T cell repertoires in COVID-19. Germline assignment: CDR1 SNHLY and CDR2 FYNNEI. V was clipped by 6 bases and J by 2 bases, with 5 bases between them. This CDR3 contains 11 residues. Some clones are missing from TCRdb's copy, which holds only in-frame ones; the method was immunoSEQ multiplex PCR. Of about 140,000 clones listed, 65% to 80% are singletons. The clonotype was recovered from a woman aged 55-69 years with acute or convalescent COVID-19. The source material was peripheral blood. V and J are TRBV2 and TRBJ2-7; D ambiguous. The CDR3 reads CASRAAYEQYF. CDR3 DNA: TGTGCCAGCAGGGCAGCCTACGAGCAGTACTTC.